These 15 T cell receptor beta chains originate from one sample sequenced in a study of blood T cell repertoires in COVID-19 (dated by TCRdb to about 2020). The method was the immunoSEQ multiplex PCR assay. The immuneACCESS repertoire file appears here via TCRdb, limited to in-frame rearrangements. These files lack a portion of the clones; in checked studies, under half of the deficit traces to unresolved V genes, and the cause of the others is not known. A total of 55,000 to 85,000 clones appear in this sample, about 80% of them only once. Of the sample, 26% falls within the top ten clones. The material sequenced was peripheral blood. The receptor set was obtained from a man between 60 and 75 years old with active or convalescent COVID-19.

The rearrangement uses TRBV27 and TRBJ2-3; 12 positions agree with TRBD2. The CDR3 is made up of 18 amino acids. Germline-derived CDR1 and CDR2 are MNHEY and SMNVEV (reference sequence). The V gene end was trimmed by 6 bases and the J gene end by 1 base; junction bases not matched to a gene: 11. The CDR3 here is CASSLGLAGGVGTDTQYF. The CDR3 DNA reads as TGTGCCAGCAGCCTCGGGCTAGCGGGGGGGGTGGGCACAGATACGCAGTATTTT.

The rearrangement uses TRBV11-2 and TRBJ2-5; D is undetermined. CDR1 and CDR2 from the germline V gene are SGHAT and FQNNGV. Trimming removed 5 bases at V and 4 bases at J, with 17 bases between. This CDR3 comprises 15 residues. CDR3 nucleotides: TGTGCCAGCAGCACCCTAACGGGTCGCCCAGAGACCCAGTACTTC. It codes for CASSTLTGRPETQYF.

The CDR3 loop is CASSERGQGAPGANVLTF. CDR3 nucleotide sequence: TGTGCCAGCAGTGAGAGGGGACAGGGGGCGCCCGGGGCCAACGTCCTGACTTTC. The chain joins TRBV2 to TRBJ2-6, with 12 bases identical to TRBD1. Losses at the gene ends were 3 bases for V and 4 bases for J; bases not matched to a gene: 7. The CDR3 has 18 amino acids. Germline CDR1 is SNHLY and CDR2 is FYNNEI.

This chain connects TRBV5-6 to TRBJ2-3, with D perhaps matching TRBD2 (6 bases). This CDR3 contains 13 residues. V was trimmed by 4 bases and J by 1 base, leaving 7 bases between them. CDR1 SGHDT and CDR2 YYEEEE come from the germline V gene. For the CDR3, the DNA is TGTGCCAGCAGCCAGCGGGGCACAGATACGCAGTATTTT. Protein sequence: CASSQRGTDTQYF.

V usage is TRBV30 and J usage is TRBJ2-7, with 7 positions matching TRBD2. The CDR3 length is 14 residues. The V gene end was trimmed by 3 bases and the J gene end by 2 bases; junction bases not matched to a gene: 7. CDR1 and CDR2 from the germline V gene are GTSNPN and SVGIG (reference sequence). Here the CDR3 DNA reads TGTGCCTGGAGGGGCCGGGGGGTACCCTACGAGCAGTACTTC. The encoded protein is CAWRGRGVPYEQYF. The full variable domain, its missing parts supplied by reference TRBV30 and TRBJ2-7, is SQTIHQWPATLVQPVGSPLSLECTVEGTSNPNLYWYRQAAGRGLQLLFYSVGIGQISSEVPQNLSASRPQDRQFILSSKKLLLSDSGFYLCAWRGRGVPYEQYFGPGTRLTVT.

The V call is TRBV28, the J call TRBJ2-3; 7 bases align to TRBD2. Germline CDR1 is MDHEN and CDR2 is SYDVKM. The V and J ends lost 2 bases and 1 base, in that order; junction bases with no gene match: 15. This CDR3 is built from 19 residues. CDR3 sequence (DNA): TGTGCCAGCAGTTTAACGGGCGGGGGAGCTTCTCCCGGCACAGATACGCAGTATTTT. This encodes CASSLTGGGASPGTDTQYF.

The V and J genes are TRBV3-1 (or the pseudogene TRBV3-2) and TRBJ2-5; TRBD1 matches at 9 bases. V trimming: 6 bases; J trimming: 5 bases; junction bases outside the gene matches: 10. Germline V CDR1 and CDR2: LGHDT, YNNKEL (reference sequence). The CDR3 extends over 15 amino acids. CDR3 loop: CASRAGTGYKETQYF. For the CDR3, the DNA is TGTGCCAGCAGAGCCGGGACAGGGTATAAGGAGACCCAGTACTTC.

This rearrangement joins TRBV25-1 to TRBJ2-5; maybe TRBD1 (5 bases). The CDR3 runs 16 residues. Germline CDR1 and CDR2: MGHDK and SYGVNS. V was shortened by 6 bases and J by 5 bases, with 22 bases between the two germline ends. For the CDR3, the DNA is TGTGCCAGCAGAGACGGACGGACATATCCAAGGGAGACCCAGTACTTC. It is translated as CASRDGRTYPRETQYF.

V and J are TRBV6-6 and TRBJ2-7, with TRBD1 matching over 8 bases. Germline V gives CDR1 MNHNY, CDR2 SVGAGI (reference sequence). Trimming took 6 bases from V and 1 from J; bases not matched to a gene: 8. This CDR3 is built from 15 residues. As DNA, the CDR3 is TGTGCCAGCAGCCACTCGGACAGGGTTTCCTACGAGCAGTACTTC. Its translation is CASSHSDRVSYEQYF.

The V and J genes are TRBV5-4 and TRBJ2-1; 7 bases map to TRBD1. This CDR3 is 14 amino acids long. The V segment lost 5 bases and the J segment 3 bases; nucleotides outside the gene matches: 5. Germline V gene sequence: CDR1 SGHNT, CDR2 YYREEE (reference sequence). CDR3 sequence: CASRAGTDYNEQFF. CDR3 DNA sequence: TGTGCCAGCAGGGCCGGGACAGACTACAATGAGCAGTTCTTC.

The chain carries TRBV10-3 and TRBJ1-2; 10 positions agree with TRBD1. Germline CDR1 reads ENHRY; CDR2 reads SYGVKD. The V and J ends lost 4 bases and 5 bases, in that order; junction bases with no gene match: 4. The CDR3 loop spans 14 amino acids. The CDR3 region is CAISGGTGEYGYTF. CDR3 sequence (DNA): TGTGCCATCAGTGGGGGGACAGGGGAGTATGGCTACACCTTC.

This chain joins TRBV19 and TRBJ1-2, with D perhaps matching TRBD1 (5 bases). With 3 bases removed from V and 7 bases from J, the gap between germline ends came to 12 bases. The CDR3 runs 13 residues. The germline V gene has CDR1 LNHDA and CDR2 SQIVND (reference sequence). Here the CDR3 reads CASSIAGSGGYTF. The CDR3 DNA reads TGTGCCAGTAGTATTGCAGGGTCGGGTGGCTACACCTTC.

This chain joins TRBV6-5 and TRBJ2-7, with TRBD2 matching over 9 bases. Germline loops: CDR1 MNHEY, CDR2 SVGAGI. The CDR3 has 14 amino acids. The J segment lost 6 bases and the V segment lost 3 bases, leaving 6 bases of the junction unmatched. The CDR3 loop is CASSYTAGGPEQYF. CDR3 sequence (DNA): TGTGCCAGCAGTTATACCGCGGGGGGGCCCGAGCAGTACTTC.

The chain has TRBV4-3 and TRBJ1-5, with D possibly TRBD1 on 5 matching bases. Germline CDR1 and CDR2: LGHNA and YSLEER. This CDR3 spans 15 amino acids. The V end lost 2 bases, the J end lost 7 bases, and 15 bases lay between the germline ends. In DNA, the CDR3 is TGCGCCAGCAGCCAAAACCCCCAGGGTCAACAGCCCCAGCATTTT. Protein product: CASSQNPQGQQPQHF.

The V and J genes are TRBV4-1 and TRBJ1-2, with D perhaps TRBD1 (5 bases). V dropped 0 bases and J dropped 6 bases, with 14 bases sitting between them. Per the germline V gene, CDR1 is MGHRA and CDR2 is YSYEKL. The CDR3 covers 15 residues. In DNA form, the CDR3 reads TGCGCCAGCAGCCAAGATCGGAGGGGATCCGATGGCTACACCTTC. Its protein product is CASSQDRRGSDGYTF.